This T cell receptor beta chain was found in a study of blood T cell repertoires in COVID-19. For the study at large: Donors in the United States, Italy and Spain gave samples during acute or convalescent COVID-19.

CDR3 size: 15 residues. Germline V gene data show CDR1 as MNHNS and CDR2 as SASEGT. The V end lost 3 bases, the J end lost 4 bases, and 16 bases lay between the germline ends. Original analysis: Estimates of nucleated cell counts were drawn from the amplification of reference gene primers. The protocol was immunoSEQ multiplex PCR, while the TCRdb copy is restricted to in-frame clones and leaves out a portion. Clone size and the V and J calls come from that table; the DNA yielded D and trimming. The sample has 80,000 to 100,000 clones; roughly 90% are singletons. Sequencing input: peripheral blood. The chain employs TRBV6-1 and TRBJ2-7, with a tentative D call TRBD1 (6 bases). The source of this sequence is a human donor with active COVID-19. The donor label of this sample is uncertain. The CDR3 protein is CASSEFRTVFYEQYF. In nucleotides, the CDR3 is TGTGCCAGCAGTGAGTTTAGGACAGTATTTTACGAGCAGTACTTC.